This is a list of T cell receptor beta chains from one sample in a study of CD8 T cells in Susac syndrome. MiXCR, applied by TCRdb to the immunoSEQ multiplex PCR reads, yields one record per CDR3 protein. The sample records 100,000 to 150,000 distinct CDR3 sequences, 90% to 95% being singletons. Specimen: CD8+ T cells from PBMCs. Every receptor here comes from a human donor with Susac syndrome. Both conserved end residues are part of each CDR3. D genes are given only for firm matches. Expanded clones are given a class, and other clones once, few, many or no size at all.

. | 14 | . | TRBJ2-7 | TRBV7-9 | TGTGCCAGCAGCTTAGTTGGGACACAGTACGAGCAGTACTTC | CASSLVGTQYEQYF
. | 12 | . | TRBJ2-2 | TRBV19 | TGTGCAATGGAGGGGAACACCGGGGAGCTGTTTTTT | CAMEGNTGELFF
. | 15 | TRBD1 | TRBJ1-2 | TRBV30 | TGTGCCTGGAGTGTCGGGACAGGGGGCAACTATGGCTACACCTTC | CAWSVGTGGNYGYTF
. | 14 | . | TRBJ2-5 | TRBV5-4 | TGTGCCAGCAGCTTGATACAGGGTCAAGAGACCCAGTACTTC | CASSLIQGQETQYF
. | 15 | . | TRBJ2-3 | TRBV9 | TGTGCCAGCAGCGTGGGGGGGACAGACACAGATACGCAGTATTTT | CASSVGGTDTDTQYF
. | 17 | TRBD2 | TRBJ2-1 | TRBV4-3 | TGCGCCAGCAGCCAAGCCCTACTAGCGGGAGTTTACAATGAGCAGTTCTTC | CASSQALLAGVYNEQFF
. | 15 | . | TRBJ2-1 | TRBV6-4 | TGTGCCAGCAGTGAGGGTGCGGGGAGCTACAATGAGCAGTTCTTC | CASSEGAGSYNEQFF
. | 13 | . | TRBJ1-2 | TRBV20-1 | TGCAGTGCTAGGGTTCCAGGGTCCGATGGCTACACCTTC | CSARVPGSDGYTF
. | 16 | . | TRBJ2-1 | TRBV5-1 | TGCGCCAGCAGCTGGGACCGAACGAGCTCCTACAATGAGCAGTTCTTC | CASSWDRTSSYNEQFF
. | 15 | . | TRBJ2-3 | TRBV9 | TGTGCCAGCAGCGTAGCTCAAACGGGCGCGGATACGCAGTATTTT | CASSVAQTGADTQYF
. | 16 | . | TRBJ2-2 | TRBV15 | TGTGCCACCAGCCGACACCCAGGTTTAAACACCGGGGAGCTGTTTTTT | CATSRHPGLNTGELFF
. | 12 | . | TRBJ2-1 | TRBV12-3/TRBV12-4 | TGTGCCAGCTCCGGCTTGTTCAATGAGCAGTTCTTC | CASSGLFNEQFF
. | 17 | . | TRBJ2-7 | TRBV15 | TGTGCCACCAGCGGACAGCAATCAGGGTCCAGCACCTACGAGCAGTACTTC | CATSGQQSGSSTYEQYF
. | 13 | . | TRBJ2-1 | TRBV14 | TGTGCCAGCAGCCCCTCCCGGGGCAATGAGCAGTTCTTC | CASSPSRGNEQFF
. | 15 | TRBD2 | TRBJ2-1 | TRBV27 | TGTGCCAGCAGCCTACTAGCGGGGGGGGGCAATGAGCAGTTCTTC | CASSLLAGGGNEQFF
. | 14 | . | TRBJ1-2 | TRBV7-9 | TGTGCCAGCAGCTTAGGAGACGCCAACTATGGCTACACCTTC | CASSLGDANYGYTF
. | 11 | . | TRBJ2-4 | TRBV29-1 | TGCAGCGTTGGGGGCGAAAACATTCAGTACTTC | CSVGGENIQYF
. | 15 | TRBD1 | TRBJ2-7 | TRBV6-5 | TGTGCCAGCAGTTACTCAACCGGGACAGGGTACGAGCAGTACTTC | CASSYSTGTGYEQYF
. | 12 | . | TRBJ1-2 | TRBV27 | TGTGCCAGCAAGGGAATTAACTATGGCTACACCTTC | CASKGINYGYTF
. | 16 | TRBD1 | TRBJ2-7 | TRBV15 | TGTGCCACCAGCAGCCCGGCGACAGGGGAATTCCACGAGCAGTACTTC | CATSSPATGEFHEQYF
. | 15 | TRBD2 | TRBJ2-1 | TRBV5-6 | TGTGCCAGCAGGTATTGGGGACTAGCGGTCCATGAGCAGTTCTTC | CASRYWGLAVHEQFF
once | 13 | . | TRBJ2-1 | TRBV29-1 | TGCAGCGGCGAACTAGAAGACTACAATGAGCAGTTCTTC | CSGELEDYNEQFF
once | 12 | . | TRBJ1-5 | TRBV30 | TGTGCTTGGGCACAGGGCAATCAGCCCCAGCATTTT | CAWAQGNQPQHF
. | 14 | . | TRBJ1-1 | TRBV12-3/TRBV12-4 | TGTGCCAGCAGTCTTCCTCTCCTCAACACTGAAGCTTTCTTT | CASSLPLLNTEAFF
. | 18 | TRBD2 | TRBJ2-3 | TRBV9 | TGTGCCAGCAGCGCCGGCCGCCTACTAGCGACTAGCACAGATACGCAGTATTTT | CASSAGRLLATSTDTQYF
. | 13 | TRBD1 | TRBJ1-1 | TRBV2 | TGTGCCAGCATAAGACAGGGGTACACTGAAGCTTTCTTT | CASIRQGYTEAFF
. | 12 | . | TRBJ1-1 | TRBV12-3/TRBV12-4 | TGTGCCAGCAGTTCTAGCAGGAACGAAGCTTTCTTT | CASSSSRNEAFF
. | 11 | . | TRBJ1-2 | TRBV29-1 | TGCAGCGTGAAAGCAGCCTATGGCTACACCTTC | CSVKAAYGYTF
once | 12 | . | TRBJ2-1 | TRBV12-3/TRBV12-4 | TGTGCCAGCAGTTTTGGGACGGATAAGCAGTTCTTC | CASSFGTDKQFF
. | 15 | . | TRBJ2-3 | TRBV7-9 | TGTGCCAGCAGCCCTTTACAGGACGTCACAGATACGCAGTATTTT | CASSPLQDVTDTQYF
. | 16 | . | TRBJ1-3 | TRBV15 | TGTGCCACCAGCAGCCGGGACCTCTCCTCTGGAAACACCATATATTTT | CATSSRDLSSGNTIYF
. | 19 | TRBD1 | TRBJ1-3 | TRBV7-9 | TGTGCCAGCAGCTTACCCCACCCAGGGGGACACGACTCTGGAAACACCATATATTTT | CASSLPHPGGHDSGNTIYF
. | 15 | TRBD2 | TRBJ2-1 | TRBV6-4 | TGTGCCAGCAGTGACCAAGCGGGGGCCCACAATGAGCAGTTCTTC | CASSDQAGAHNEQFF
. | 13 | . | TRBJ2-4 | TRBV7-2 | TGTGCCAGCGAGGAAGTAGCCAAAAACATTCAGTACTTC | CASEEVAKNIQYF
. | 14 | . | TRBJ2-2 | TRBV3-1 | TGTGCCAGCAGCCAGCTAGCAGAGACCGGGGAGCTGTTTTTT | CASSQLAETGELFF
. | 11 | . | TRBJ1-1 | TRBV20-1 | TGCAGTGCCAGGGTACGTACTGAAGCTTTCTTT | CSARVRTEAFF
. | 16 | TRBD2 | TRBJ2-1 | TRBV7-3 | TGTGCCAGCAGCTTAACGGCTAGCGGTCTTAACAATGAGCAGTTCTTC | CASSLTASGLNNEQFF
. | 12 | . | TRBJ2-7 | TRBV5-1 | TGCGCCAGCAGCTTGGGACAGAACGAGCAGTACTTC | CASSLGQNEQYF
. | 16 | . | TRBJ1-1 | TRBV7-9 | TGTGCCAGCAGCCCTCAATCCGGGACGCAGAACACTGAAGCTTTCTTT | CASSPQSGTQNTEAFF
. | 13 | TRBD1 | TRBJ1-1 | TRBV6-2/TRBV6-3 | TGTGCCACCAGGGCGTTCCGGGACAGGGAAGCTTTCTTT | CATRAFRDREAFF
. | 11 | . | TRBJ2-1 | TRBV12-5 | TGTGCTAGTGGTCTCGGGACAGAGCAGTTCTTC | CASGLGTEQFF
. | 14 | TRBD1 | TRBJ1-2 | TRBV5-6 | TGTGCCAGCAGCATCCAACAGGGGAGGGATGGCTACACCTTC | CASSIQQGRDGYTF
. | 15 | TRBD2 | TRBJ2-7 | TRBV3-1 | TGTGCCAGCAGCGACCCGGGAGCGGGAGTTTACGAGCAGTACTTC | CASSDPGAGVYEQYF
. | 14 | . | TRBJ1-1 | TRBV5-1 | TGCGCCAGCAGCTTGGGGGGTTTTAGCACTGAAGCTTTCTTT | CASSLGGFSTEAFF
once | 13 | . | TRBJ2-7 | TRBV15 | TGTGCCACCAGCGGCCGGGCCTTCTACGAGCAGTACTTC | CATSGRAFYEQYF
. | 13 | TRBD1 | TRBJ1-5 | TRBV12-3/TRBV12-4 | TGTGCCAGCAGTCCCGGGACAGGGCACCCCCAGCATTTT | CASSPGTGHPQHF
. | 15 | TRBD2 | TRBJ2-7 | TRBV30 | TGTGCCTGGAGTAGACTAGCGGACAGCTCCTACGAGCAGTACTTC | CAWSRLADSSYEQYF
. | 15 | . | TRBJ2-3 | TRBV11-3 | TGTGCCAGCAGCTTAGGTGAAGGGCACACAGATACGCAGTATTTT | CASSLGEGHTDTQYF
. | 15 | TRBD2 | TRBJ2-1 | TRBV19 | TGTGCCAGTAGATGGGCTAGCGGGGATTACAATGAGCAGTTCTTC | CASRWASGDYNEQFF
. | 14 | TRBD2 | TRBJ2-1 | TRBV29-1 | TGCAGCGTCGAACCCGGGACTAGAATCAATGAGCAGTTCTTC | CSVEPGTRINEQFF
. | 17 | TRBD1 | TRBJ2-6 | TRBV9 | TGTGCCAGCACTCGGACAGGGCAGATCTCTGGGGCCAACGTCCTGACTTTC | CASTRTGQISGANVLTF
. | 13 | TRBD1 | TRBJ2-1 | TRBV11-3 | TGTGCCAGCAGCTTCGGACAGGGGAACGAGCAGTTCTTC | CASSFGQGNEQFF
. | 15 | TRBD2 | TRBJ2-1 | TRBV24-1 | TGTGCCACCAGTGACCTAGCGGGAGGGCCTGGTGAGCAGTTCTTC | CATSDLAGGPGEQFF
once | 12 | TRBD1 | TRBJ2-1 | TRBV7-9 | TGTGCCAGCAGCTCGACAGGGTATGAGCAGTTCTTC | CASSSTGYEQFF
. | 12 | TRBD2 | TRBJ2-3 | TRBV7-9 | TGTGCCAGCAGCCCGGGGGGGGCCCCGCAGTATTTT | CASSPGGAPQYF
. | 16 | . | TRBJ2-7 | TRBV7-9 | TGTGCCAGCAGCTCAGGCGGGCAGGGGTCCTCCTACGAGCAGTACTTC | CASSSGGQGSSYEQYF
. | 16 | . | TRBJ2-3 | TRBV28 | TGTGCCAGCAGCCACGACAGGCTCCCTTTCACAGATACGCAGTATTTT | CASSHDRLPFTDTQYF